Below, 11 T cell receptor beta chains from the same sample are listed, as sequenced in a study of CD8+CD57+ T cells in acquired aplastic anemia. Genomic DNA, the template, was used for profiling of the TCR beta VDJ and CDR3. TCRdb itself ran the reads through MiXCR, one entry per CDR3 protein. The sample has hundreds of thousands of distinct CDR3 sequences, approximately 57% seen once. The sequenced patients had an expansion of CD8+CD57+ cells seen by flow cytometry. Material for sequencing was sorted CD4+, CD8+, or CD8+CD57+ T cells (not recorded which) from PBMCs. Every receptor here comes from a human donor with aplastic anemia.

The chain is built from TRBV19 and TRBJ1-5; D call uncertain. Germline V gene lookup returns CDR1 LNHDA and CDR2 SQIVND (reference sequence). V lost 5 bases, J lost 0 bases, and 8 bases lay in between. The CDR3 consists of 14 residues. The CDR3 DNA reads TGTGCCAGTAGTGTACACGGTAGCAATCAGCCCCAGCATTTT. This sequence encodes CASSVHGSNQPQHF.

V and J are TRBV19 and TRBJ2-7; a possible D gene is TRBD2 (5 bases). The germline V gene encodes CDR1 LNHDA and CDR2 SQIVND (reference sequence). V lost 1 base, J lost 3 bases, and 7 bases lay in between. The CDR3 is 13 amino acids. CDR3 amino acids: CASSIGGIYEQYF. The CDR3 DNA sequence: TGTGCCAGTAGTATAGGAGGGATCTACGAGCAGTACTTC. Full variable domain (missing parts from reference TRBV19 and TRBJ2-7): DGGITQSPKYLFRKEGQNVTLSCEQNLNHDAMYWYRQDPGQGLRLIYYSQIVNDFQKGDIAEGYSVSREKKESFPLTVTSAQKNPTAFYLCASSIGGIYEQYFGPGTRLTVT.

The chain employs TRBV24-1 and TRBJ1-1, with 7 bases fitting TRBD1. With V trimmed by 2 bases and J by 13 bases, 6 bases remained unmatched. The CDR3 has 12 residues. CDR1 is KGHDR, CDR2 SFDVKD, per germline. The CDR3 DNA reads TGTGCCACCAGTGATTACAGGGGAGGGTTTTTCTTT. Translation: CATSDYRGGFFF.

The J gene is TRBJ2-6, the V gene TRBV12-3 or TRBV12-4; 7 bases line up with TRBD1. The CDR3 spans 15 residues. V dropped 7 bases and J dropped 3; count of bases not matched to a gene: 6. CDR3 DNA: TGTGCCAGCATGTCGACAGGGCTTGGGGCCAACGTCCTGACTTTC. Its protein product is CASMSTGLGANVLTF.

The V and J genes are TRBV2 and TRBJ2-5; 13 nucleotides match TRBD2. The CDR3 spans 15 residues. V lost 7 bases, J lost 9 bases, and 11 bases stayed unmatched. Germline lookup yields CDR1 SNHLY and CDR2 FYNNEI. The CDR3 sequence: CASNGLAGELGSQYF. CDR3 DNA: TGTGCCAGCAATGGACTAGCGGGAGAGCTGGGTTCCCAGTACTTC.

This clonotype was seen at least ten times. Here the CDR3 reads CASSLGKEKLFF. For the CDR3, the DNA is TGTGCCAGCAGCCTGGGGAAGGAAAAACTGTTTTTT. The rearrangement links TRBV3-1 to TRBJ1-4; D ambiguous. This CDR3 region has 12 residues. Between the trimmed V and J ends, which lost 4 bases and 8 bases, there was a span of 8 bases. Germline lookup yields CDR1 LGHDT and CDR2 YNNKEL (reference sequence).

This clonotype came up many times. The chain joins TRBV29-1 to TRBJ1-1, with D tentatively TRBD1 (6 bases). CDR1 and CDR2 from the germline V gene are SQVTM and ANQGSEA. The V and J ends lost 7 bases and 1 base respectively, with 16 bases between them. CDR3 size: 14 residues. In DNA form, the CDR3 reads TGCAGCGGTGCCCCGGGACATACGAACACTGAAGCTTTCTTT. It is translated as CSGAPGHTNTEAFF.

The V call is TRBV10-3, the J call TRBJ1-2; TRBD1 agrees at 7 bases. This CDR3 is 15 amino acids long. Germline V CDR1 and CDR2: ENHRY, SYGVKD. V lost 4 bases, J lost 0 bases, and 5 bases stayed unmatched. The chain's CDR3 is CAISGNRGSNYGYTF. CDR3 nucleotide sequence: TGTGCCATCAGTGGAAACAGGGGATCTAACTATGGCTACACCTTC.

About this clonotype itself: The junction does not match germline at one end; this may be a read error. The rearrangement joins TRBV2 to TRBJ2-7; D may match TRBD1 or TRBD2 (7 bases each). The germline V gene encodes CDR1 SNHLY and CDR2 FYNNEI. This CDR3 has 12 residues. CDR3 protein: CASSWGGTAGDF. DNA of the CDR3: TGTGCCAGCAGTTGGGGGGGGACAGCTGGGGACTTC.

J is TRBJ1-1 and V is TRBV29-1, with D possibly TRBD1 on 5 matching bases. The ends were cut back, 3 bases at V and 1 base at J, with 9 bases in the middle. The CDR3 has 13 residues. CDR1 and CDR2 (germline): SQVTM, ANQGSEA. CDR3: CSVDVGGNTEAFF. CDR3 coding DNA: TGCAGCGTTGACGTTGGGGGGAACACTGAAGCTTTCTTT.

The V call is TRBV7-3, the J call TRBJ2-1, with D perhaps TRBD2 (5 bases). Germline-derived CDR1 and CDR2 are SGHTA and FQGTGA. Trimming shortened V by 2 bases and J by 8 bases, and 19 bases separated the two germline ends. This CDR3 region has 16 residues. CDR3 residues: CASSLDVYRGFHEQFF. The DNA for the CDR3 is TGTGCCAGCAGCTTAGACGTTTACCGGGGATTCCATGAGCAGTTCTTC.